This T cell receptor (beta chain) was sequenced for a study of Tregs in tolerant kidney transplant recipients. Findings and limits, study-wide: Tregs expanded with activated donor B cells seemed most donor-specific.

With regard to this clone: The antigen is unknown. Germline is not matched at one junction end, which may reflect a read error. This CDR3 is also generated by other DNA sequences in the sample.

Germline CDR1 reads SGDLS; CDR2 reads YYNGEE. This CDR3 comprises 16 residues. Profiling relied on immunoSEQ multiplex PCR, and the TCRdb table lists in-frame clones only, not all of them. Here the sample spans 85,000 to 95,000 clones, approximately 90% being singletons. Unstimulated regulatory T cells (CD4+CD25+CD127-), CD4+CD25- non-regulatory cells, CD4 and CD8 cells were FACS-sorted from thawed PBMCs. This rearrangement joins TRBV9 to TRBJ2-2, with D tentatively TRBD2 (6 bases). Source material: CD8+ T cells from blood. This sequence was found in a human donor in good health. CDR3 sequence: CASSVGGVEPAGELFF. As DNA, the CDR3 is TGTGCCAGCAGTGTAGGAGGGGTCGAGCCGGCCGGGGAGCTGTTTTTT.